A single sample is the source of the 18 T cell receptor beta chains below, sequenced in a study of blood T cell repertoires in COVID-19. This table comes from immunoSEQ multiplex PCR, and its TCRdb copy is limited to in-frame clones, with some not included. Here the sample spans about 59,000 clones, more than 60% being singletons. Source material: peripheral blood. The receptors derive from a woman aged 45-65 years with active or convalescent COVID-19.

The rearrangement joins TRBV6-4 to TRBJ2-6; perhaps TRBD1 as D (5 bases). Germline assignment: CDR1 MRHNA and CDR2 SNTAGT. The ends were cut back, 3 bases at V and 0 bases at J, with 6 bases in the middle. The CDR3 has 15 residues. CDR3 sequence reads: CASSEDSSGANVLTF. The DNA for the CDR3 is TGTGCCAGCAGTGAAGACAGCTCTGGGGCCAACGTCCTGACTTTC.

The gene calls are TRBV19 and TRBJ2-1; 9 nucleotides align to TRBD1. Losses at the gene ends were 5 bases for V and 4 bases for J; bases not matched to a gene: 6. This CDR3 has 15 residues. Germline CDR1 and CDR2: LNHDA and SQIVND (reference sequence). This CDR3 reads CASSSGTGKYNEQFF. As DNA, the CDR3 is TGTGCCAGTAGTTCCGGGACAGGGAAATACAATGAGCAGTTCTTC.

The CDR3 spells CASSASSSYNEQFF. The CDR3 nucleotides read TGTGCCAGCAGTGCATCTAGCTCCTACAATGAGCAGTTCTTC. The chain has TRBV2 and TRBJ2-1; D is unclear. Germline V gives CDR1 SNHLY, CDR2 FYNNEI. V was cut by 4 bases and J by 0 bases, with 7 bases left in between. The CDR3 runs 14 residues.

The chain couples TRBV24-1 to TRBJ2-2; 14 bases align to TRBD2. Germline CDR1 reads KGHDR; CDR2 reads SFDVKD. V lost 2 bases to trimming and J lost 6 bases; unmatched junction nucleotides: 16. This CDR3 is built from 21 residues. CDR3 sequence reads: CATSDYQNPGLAGAPPGELFF. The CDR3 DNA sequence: TGTGCCACCAGTGATTACCAGAATCCGGGACTAGCGGGAGCCCCCCCCGGGGAGCTGTTTTTT.

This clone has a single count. The CDR3 coding sequence is TGTGCCAGCAGCTTGGCAGACAGGGGGCAATACAATGAGCAGTTCTTC. It is translated as CASSLADRGQYNEQFF. This chain links TRBV5-6 with TRBJ2-1, with 10 bases fitting TRBD1. With V trimmed by 0 bases and J by 4 bases, 4 bases remained unmatched. The CDR3 totals 16 residues. CDR1 is SGHDT and CDR2 is YYEEEE in the germline V gene.

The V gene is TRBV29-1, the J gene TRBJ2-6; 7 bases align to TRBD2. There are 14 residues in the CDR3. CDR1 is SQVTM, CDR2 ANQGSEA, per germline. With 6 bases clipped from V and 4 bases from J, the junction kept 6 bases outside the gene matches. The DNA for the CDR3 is TGCAGCGTCCAGGGAGGGGTCGGGGCCAACGTCCTGACTTTC. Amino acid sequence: CSVQGGVGANVLTF.

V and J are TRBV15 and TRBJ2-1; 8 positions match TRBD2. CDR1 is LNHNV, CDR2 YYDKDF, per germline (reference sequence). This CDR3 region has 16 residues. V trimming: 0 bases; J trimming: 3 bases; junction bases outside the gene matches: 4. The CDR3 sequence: CATSRDQAGVYNEQFF. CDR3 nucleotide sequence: TGTGCCACCAGCAGAGATCAAGCGGGAGTCTACAATGAGCAGTTCTTC.

CDR3 DNA sequence: TGTGCCAGCAGCCTCAGTCTAGCGTACCACGAGCAGTACTTC. This codes for CASSLSLAYHEQYF. The chain joins TRBV9 to TRBJ2-7, with D possibly being TRBD2 (6 bases). The CDR3 contains 14 residues. From germline, CDR1 is SGDLS and CDR2 YYNGEE. Trimming pared 4 bases from V and 5 bases from J, leaving 16 bases between.

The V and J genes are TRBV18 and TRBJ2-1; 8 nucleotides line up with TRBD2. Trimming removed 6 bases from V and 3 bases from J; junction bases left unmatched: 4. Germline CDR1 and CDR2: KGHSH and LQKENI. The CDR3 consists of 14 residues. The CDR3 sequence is CASSPGGSYNEQFF. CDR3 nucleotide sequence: TGTGCCAGCTCCCCGGGAGGGAGCTACAATGAGCAGTTCTTC.

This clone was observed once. CDR3 sequence reads: CASSLGGTETQYF. CDR3 bases: TGTGCCAGCAGCTTGGGCGGGACGGAGACCCAGTACTTC. V gene TRBV5-6 combines with J gene TRBJ2-5; D is perhaps TRBD2 (6 bases). CDR1 is SGHDT and CDR2 is YYEEEE in the germline V gene. This CDR3 is built from 13 residues. V shed 0 bases and J shed 5 bases, with 8 bases lying between them.

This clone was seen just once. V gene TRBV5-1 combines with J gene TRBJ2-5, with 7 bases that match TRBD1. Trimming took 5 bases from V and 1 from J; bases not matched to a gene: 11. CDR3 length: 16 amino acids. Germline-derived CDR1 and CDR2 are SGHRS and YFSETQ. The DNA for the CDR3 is TGCGCCAGCAGACGCCTCACAGGGGCTGGCCAAGAGACCCAGTACTTC. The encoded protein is CASRRLTGAGQETQYF.

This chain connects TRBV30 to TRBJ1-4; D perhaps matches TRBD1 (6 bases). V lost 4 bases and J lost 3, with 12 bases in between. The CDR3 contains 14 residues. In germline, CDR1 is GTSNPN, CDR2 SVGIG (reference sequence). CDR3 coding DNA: TGTGCCTGGAAAACGCAGGGGTCTAATGAAAAACTGTTTTTT. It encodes CAWKTQGSNEKLFF.

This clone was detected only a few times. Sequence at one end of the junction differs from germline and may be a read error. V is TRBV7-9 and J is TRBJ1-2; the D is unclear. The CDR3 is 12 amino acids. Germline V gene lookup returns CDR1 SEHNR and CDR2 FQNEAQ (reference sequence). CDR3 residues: CASSSSSTPGWF. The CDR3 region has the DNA TGTGCCAGCAGCTCTTCCAGTACTCCGGGTTGGTTC. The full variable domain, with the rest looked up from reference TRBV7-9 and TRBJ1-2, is DTGVSQNPRHKITKRGQNVTFRCDPISEHNRLYWYRQTLGQGPEFLTYFQNEAQLEKSRLLSDRFSAERPKGSFSTLEIQRTEQGDSAMYLCASSSSSTPGWFGSGTRLTVV.

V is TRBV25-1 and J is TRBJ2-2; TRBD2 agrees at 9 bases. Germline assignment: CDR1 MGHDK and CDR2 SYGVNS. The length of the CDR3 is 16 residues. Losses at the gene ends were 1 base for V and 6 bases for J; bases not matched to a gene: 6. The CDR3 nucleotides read TGTGCCAGCAGTGAATTAGTAGCGGGAGTCGCCGGGGAGCTGTTTTTT. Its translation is CASSELVAGVAGELFF.

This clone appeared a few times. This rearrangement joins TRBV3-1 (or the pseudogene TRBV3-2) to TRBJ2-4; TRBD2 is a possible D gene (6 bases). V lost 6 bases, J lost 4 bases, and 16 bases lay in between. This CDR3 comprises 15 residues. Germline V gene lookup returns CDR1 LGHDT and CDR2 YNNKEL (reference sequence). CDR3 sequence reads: CASSYYPGEKNIQYF. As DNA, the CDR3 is TGTGCCAGCAGTTACTACCCGGGGGAGAAAAACATTCAGTACTTC.

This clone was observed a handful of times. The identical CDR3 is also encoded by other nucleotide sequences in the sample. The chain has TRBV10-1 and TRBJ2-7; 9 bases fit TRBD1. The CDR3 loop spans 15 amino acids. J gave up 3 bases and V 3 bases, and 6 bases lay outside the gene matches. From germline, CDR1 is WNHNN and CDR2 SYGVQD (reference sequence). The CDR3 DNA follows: TGCGCCAGCAGTGATCCGGGACAGGGTGGCTACGAGCAGTACTTC. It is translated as CASSDPGQGGYEQYF.

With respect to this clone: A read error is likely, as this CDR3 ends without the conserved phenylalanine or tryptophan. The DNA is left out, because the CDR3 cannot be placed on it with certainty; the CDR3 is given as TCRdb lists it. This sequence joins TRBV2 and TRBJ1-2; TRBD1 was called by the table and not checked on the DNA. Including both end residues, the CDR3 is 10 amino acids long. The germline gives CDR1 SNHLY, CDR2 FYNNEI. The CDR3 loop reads CASRQWWQGL.

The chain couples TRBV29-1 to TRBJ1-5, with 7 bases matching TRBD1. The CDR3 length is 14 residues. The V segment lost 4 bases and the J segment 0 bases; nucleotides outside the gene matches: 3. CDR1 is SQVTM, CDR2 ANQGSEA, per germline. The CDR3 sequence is CSVGTGYSNQPQHF. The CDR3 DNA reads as TGCAGCGTTGGGACAGGATATAGCAATCAGCCCCAGCATTTT.